These T cell receptor beta chains were read from a single sample in a study of cytomegalovirus exposure and HLA in healthy donors. Repertoires were generated with immunoSEQ multiplex PCR, while TCRdb's copy carries only in-frame clones and drops some. The sample contains approximately 37,000 clones, less than 85% of which appear only once. Sample: PBMCs. Receptors originate from a male donor in good health and CMV-seronegative. Each CDR3 is given with its conserved first and last residue. The D gene is left open where the match is weak. Clone size is stated in some rows and not others, as once, few, many or a class when expanded.

.	TRBV7-9	TRBJ1-1	.	CATTPGGLNTEAFF	TGTGCCACCACTCCCGGCGGGCTGAACACTGAAGCTTTCTTT
.	TRBV5-4	TRBJ1-6	.	CASSLGRGLNSPLHF	TGTGCCAGCAGCTTGGGCCGGGGACTCAATTCACCCCTCCACTTT
.	TRBV27	TRBJ2-5	TRBD2	CASSLAGAQETQYF	TGTGCCAGCAGCTTAGCGGGGGCCCAAGAGACCCAGTACTTC
.	TRBV29-1	TRBJ1-2	TRBD1	CSVEVTGGLYGYTF	TGCAGCGTTGAAGTGACAGGGGGCCTCTATGGCTACACCTTC
.	TRBV28	TRBJ1-5	.	CASRAGPPQHF	TGTGCCAGCAGAGCTGGGCCGCCCCAGCATTTT
.	TRBV6-1	TRBJ1-1	.	CASSEDPSTEAFF	TGTGCCAGCAGTGAAGATCCGAGCACTGAAGCTTTCTTT
.	TRBV6-5	TRBJ1-3	TRBD1	CASRGQRPHTIYF	TGTGCCAGTAGGGGACAGCGGCCTCACACCATATATTTT
few	TRBV6-5	TRBJ1-5	TRBD1	CASSYDRGQPQHF	TGTGCCAGCAGTTACGACAGGGGACAGCCCCAGCATTTT
.	TRBV7-6	TRBJ2-7	TRBD1	CASSPGQGYEQYF	TGTGCCAGCAGCCCAGGACAGGGCTACGAGCAGTACTTC
.	TRBV7-6	TRBJ2-5	.	CASSPHKTETQYF	TGTGCCAGCAGCCCCCACAAAACCGAGACCCAGTACTTC
medium-sized	TRBV29-1	TRBJ1-1	.	CSVEEVELEHTEAFF	TGCAGCGTTGAAGAAGTCGAACTTGAGCACACTGAAGCTTTCTTT
.	TRBV5-1	TRBJ2-7	TRBD2	CASSQSASGFHEQYF	TGCGCCAGCAGCCAAAGTGCTAGCGGATTCCACGAGCAGTACTTC
.	TRBV7-2	TRBJ1-3	TRBD1	CASSLTGGARGNTIYF	TGTGCCAGCAGCTTAACAGGGGGCGCGAGAGGAAACACCATATATTTT
.	TRBV29-1	TRBJ1-1	TRBD1	CSVAGTGGEAFF	TGCAGCGTTGCCGGGACAGGGGGTGAAGCTTTCTTT
.	TRBV5-1	TRBJ2-7	TRBD1	CASSLVQGGNEQYF	TGCGCCAGCAGCTTGGTACAGGGGGGCAACGAGCAGTACTTC
.	TRBV4-2	TRBJ1-4	TRBD1	CASSQDGQGNEKLFF	TGTGCCAGCAGCCAAGATGGACAGGGGAATGAAAAACTGTTTTTT
.	TRBV7-2	TRBJ2-2	.	CASSPEAVSNTGELFF	TGTGCCAGCAGCCCCGAAGCGGTTTCGAACACCGGGGAGCTGTTTTTT
.	TRBV7-9	TRBJ1-5	TRBD1	CASSLSGTALLANQPQHF	TGTGCCAGCAGCCTTTCCGGGACAGCACTACTTGCCAATCAGCCCCAGCATTTT
.	TRBV5-1	TRBJ1-1	TRBD1	CASSPTGGRGTEAFF	TGCGCCAGCAGCCCAACAGGGGGACGAGGGACTGAAGCTTTCTTT
once	TRBV5-4	TRBJ2-7	.	CASSPLRSSYEQYF	TGTGCCAGCAGCCCTCTCCGGAGCTCCTACGAGCAGTACTTC
once	TRBV9	TRBJ1-1	.	CASSVARVGTEAFF	TGTGCCAGCAGCGTAGCCAGGGTGGGGACTGAAGCTTTCTTT
.	TRBV7-2	TRBJ1-2	.	CASSYRVHYGYTF	TGTGCCAGCAGCTATCGGGTCCACTATGGCTACACCTTC
.	TRBV5-4	TRBJ1-1	.	CASSLAYREGNTEAFF	TGTGCCAGCAGCTTGGCCTACAGGGAAGGTAACACTGAAGCTTTCTTT
.	TRBV6-1	TRBJ2-2	.	CASSVSNTGELFF	TGTGCCAGCAGTGTCAGTAACACCGGGGAGCTGTTTTTT
.	TRBV27	TRBJ1-5	TRBD1	CASSSTQGAQPQHF	TGTGCCAGCAGTTCGACACAGGGGGCACAGCCCCAGCATTTT
.	TRBV19	TRBJ1-4	TRBD1	CASSPPTGNNEKLFF	TGTGCCAGTAGCCCTCCGACAGGGAATAATGAAAAACTGTTTTTT
.	TRBV7-2	TRBJ1-1	.	CASSLVLTEAFF	TGTGCCAGCAGCTTAGTCCTCACTGAAGCTTTCTTT
once	TRBV30	TRBJ2-7	.	CAWSNGGADEQYF	TGTGCCTGGAGTAATGGGGGCGCGGACGAGCAGTACTTC
.	TRBV7-9	TRBJ2-2	TRBD1	CASSFLGQGPTGELFF	TGTGCCAGCAGCTTTTTGGGACAGGGCCCCACCGGGGAGCTGTTTTTT
.	TRBV25-1	TRBJ2-7	.	CASRALSYEQYF	TGTGCCAGCAGGGCCCTGTCCTACGAGCAGTACTTC
few	TRBV7-2	TRBJ1-2	.	CASSFGGVYGYTF	TGTGCCAGCAGCTTCGGGGGGGTTTATGGCTACACCTTC
once	TRBV30	TRBJ2-7	TRBD1	CAWSLDRVAEQYF	TGTGCCTGGAGTTTGGACAGGGTGGCCGAGCAGTACTTC
few	TRBV5-6	TRBJ2-3	.	CASSLQNTQYF	TGTGCCAGCAGCTTACAAAATACGCAGTATTTT
.	TRBV6-1	TRBJ2-5	TRBD2	CASSEVTGGLVGQETQYF	TGTGCCAGCAGTGAAGTGACTGGGGGACTAGTGGGACAAGAGACCCAGTACTTC
.	TRBV11-2	TRBJ1-1	.	CASSLSGGHSAEAFF	TGTGCCAGCAGCTTATCGGGGGGTCACTCGGCTGAAGCTTTCTTT
once	TRBV5-5	TRBJ2-5	.	CASSVREETQYF	TGTGCCAGCAGCGTCAGGGAAGAGACCCAGTACTTC